This T cell receptor (beta chain) was sequenced during a study of siplizumab effects on memory and regulatory T cells. The count of this clone is one. V trimming: 1 base; J trimming: 8 bases; junction bases outside the gene matches: 9. The CDR3 sequence is 16 residues long. Germline CDR1 MNHNS, CDR2 SASEGT. Assay: immunoSEQ multiplex PCR; the TCRdb copy retains only in-frame clones and omits some. Of around 45,000 clones in the sample, less than 90% were seen once. This clonotype was obtained from a human donor in good health. The sequenced material came from naive CD8+ T cells sorted from blood. This chain links TRBV6-1 with TRBJ2-1, with TRBD2 matching 9 bases. The CDR3 region is CASSEGVAGEVYEQFF. The CDR3 DNA follows: TGTGCCAGCAGTGAAGGTGTAGCGGGGGAAGTCTATGAGCAGTTCTTC.